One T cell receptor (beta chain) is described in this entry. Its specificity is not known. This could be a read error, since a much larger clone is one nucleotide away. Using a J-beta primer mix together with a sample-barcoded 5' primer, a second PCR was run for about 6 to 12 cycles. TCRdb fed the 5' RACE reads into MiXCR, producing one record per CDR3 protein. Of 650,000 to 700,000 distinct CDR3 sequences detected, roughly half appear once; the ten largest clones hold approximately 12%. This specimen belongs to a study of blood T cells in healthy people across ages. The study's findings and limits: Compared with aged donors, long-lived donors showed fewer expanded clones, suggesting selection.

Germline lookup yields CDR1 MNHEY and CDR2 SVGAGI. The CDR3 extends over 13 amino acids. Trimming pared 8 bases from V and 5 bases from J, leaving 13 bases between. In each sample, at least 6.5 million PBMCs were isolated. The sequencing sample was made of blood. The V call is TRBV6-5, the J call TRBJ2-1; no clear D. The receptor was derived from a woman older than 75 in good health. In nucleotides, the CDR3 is TGTGCCAGCCGACTTGACACGCACAATGAGCAGTTCTTC. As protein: CASRLDTHNEQFF.